The 2 T cell receptor beta chains in this list originate from one sample, sequenced in a study of shared clonotypes between healthy human individuals. Produced via immunoSEQ multiplex PCR; TCRdb's table is partial and in-frame only. The data contain around 2,000,000 clones, just under 95% of them singletons. CD8 cells regarded as naive lacked CD45RO, were positively chosen for CCR7, and omitted terminally differentiated effector memory CD45RA+ cells. Sample: naive CD8+ T cells sorted from blood. The receptors derive from a young man in good health.

This sequence joins TRBV14 and TRBJ1-1, with 8 bases lining up with TRBD1. Trimming took 4 bases from V and 3 from J; bases not matched to a gene: 7. Germline V gives CDR1 SGHDN, CDR2 FVKESK. This CDR3 has 15 residues. CDR3 DNA: TGTGCCAGCAGCCTTTGGACAGGGCTGGACACTGAAGCTTTCTTT. It codes for CASSLWTGLDTEAFF.

The V call is TRBV6-5, the J call TRBJ2-1; 10 bases line up with TRBD2. The trim removed 2 bases at V and 4 bases at J, leaving 5 bases unmatched. The germline V gene encodes CDR1 MNHEY and CDR2 SVGAGI. This CDR3 has 16 amino acids. CDR3 nucleotide sequence: TGTGCCAGCAGTTACACTAGCGGGACGGTATACAATGAGCAGTTCTTC. It translates to CASSYTSGTVYNEQFF.